Included here is one TCR beta chain sequence, with context. Trimming left V 5 bases short and J 5 bases short, with 12 bases between. Germline V gene lookup returns CDR1 LNHDA and CDR2 SQIVND (reference sequence). CDR3 length equals 13 residues. In the original processing: Reference gene primer amplification gave estimated nucleated cell counts. The assay was immunoSEQ multiplex PCR, and TCRdb's table has in-frame clones only and misses some. The V and J calls and clone size come from that table; D and trimming were worked out from the DNA. The sample includes approximately 100,000 clones, roughly 90% of them seen just once. The entry originates in a study of blood T cell repertoires in COVID-19. Across the study: The United States, Italy and Spain provided the acute and convalescent COVID-19 samples. In each case, the material was cDNA or gDNA derived from T cells, B-cell-depleted T cells, or PBMCs.

The V gene is TRBV19, the J gene TRBJ1-1; unclear D gene. Sequencing was done on a sample of peripheral blood. This TCR derives from a human donor with COVID-19, enrolled during active disease. The donor label of this sample is uncertain. The CDR3 spells CASSLSVLTEAFF. The CDR3 DNA is TGTGCCAGTAGTTTATCCGTTCTTACTGAAGCTTTCTTT.